Described below is a single T cell receptor (beta chain) sequence and its context. Its antigen is unknown. Donors were healthy Caucasian individuals from Russia aged roughly 6 to 95. Isolating PBMCs gave at least 6 million of these cells per sample. The use of a sample-barcoded 5' primer and a J-beta primer mix characterized a second PCR of about 7 to 12 cycles. TCRdb re-derived calls from the 5' RACE reads in MiXCR, one entry per CDR3 protein. In the table there are around 1.5 million distinct CDR3 sequences, roughly 59% of which are singletons. CDR3 size: 15 residues. V lost 6 bases and J 0 bases, leaving 12 bases between the germline ends. The germline CDR1 and CDR2 sequences are SEHNR and FQNEAQ (reference sequence). The sample originates from a study of blood T cells in healthy people across ages. Regarding the study as a whole: Whereas aged donors had fewer naive CD4+ cells, long-lived donors had more of them and higher diversity.

The source material was blood. The chain employs TRBV7-9 and TRBJ1-3; D gene uncertain. The TCR originated in a man in his late teens or twenties in good health. The CDR3 spells CASSQKRSSGNTIYF. The DNA of the CDR3 is TGTGCCAGCAGTCAAAAGCGGAGCTCTGGAAACACCATATATTTT.